This TCR beta chain is drawn from a study of breast tumors, draining lymph nodes, adjacent tissues (dated by TCRdb to the mid-2010s). Context from the whole study: Breast cancer patients provided tumor, adjacent nontumor tissue and axillary lymph nodes, and the study compared the TCR beta repertoires across these three sources. In human breast cancer, the study set out to assess how tumor, surrounding tissue and draining lymph node repertoires relate to one another and whether T cells might be exchanged between them. General findings and caveats noted by the study authors: The data were judged consistent with most tumor T cells deriving from the lymph node and then expanding within tumor tissue. Tumor and nontumor tissue repertoires were found to be significantly more similar in luminal-like than in basal-like breast cancer. T-cell repertoire diversity in tumors was found to be lower than in lymph nodes but higher than in nontumor tissue, and preferential V and J gene usage was observed. The conclusion that tumor T cells originate in lymph nodes was presented as consistent with a hypothesis rather than as directly demonstrated.

This clonotype was detected ten times or more. It lacks a known antigen. The input lacks base qualities; no much larger clone sits a single base away. Data came from an Illumina HiSeq 2000. Multiplex PCR amplification was used to generate the TCR beta chain libraries. The amplified TCR beta chain products were analyzed by high-throughput sequencing. TCRdb reworked the public reads: Q25 trimming with fastp, MiXCR clone assembly, productive beta chains retained. Each record represents a unique CDR3 protein, reported with the most common genes and DNA among its rows. This sample gives about 89,000 distinct CDR3 sequences in total; around 30% of them show up just once. 8.1% of the sample comes from the top ten. The lymph node samples were taken from the axillary draining lymph nodes of breast cancer patients. The germline V gene gives CDR1 as LGHNA and CDR2 as YSLEER. From the cysteine through the phenylalanine, the CDR3 covers 14 amino acids. Only the CDR3 region is kept as DNA, spanning 42 bases read in frame from base 1. V loses 1 base, J loses 5 bases, and the germline ends lie 11 bases apart.

This TCR was sampled from a female donor with breast cancer. Some clones in this sample may be carry-over from other donors' samples. This chain is built from TRBV4-3 and TRBJ2-5, with the identity of the D gene unclear. Sequencing input: axillary lymph node tissue. The DNA reads as follows: TGCGCCAGCAGCCAAGGAGGCAGTTTGGAGACCCAGTACTTC. Translated, this gives CASSQGGSLETQYF.